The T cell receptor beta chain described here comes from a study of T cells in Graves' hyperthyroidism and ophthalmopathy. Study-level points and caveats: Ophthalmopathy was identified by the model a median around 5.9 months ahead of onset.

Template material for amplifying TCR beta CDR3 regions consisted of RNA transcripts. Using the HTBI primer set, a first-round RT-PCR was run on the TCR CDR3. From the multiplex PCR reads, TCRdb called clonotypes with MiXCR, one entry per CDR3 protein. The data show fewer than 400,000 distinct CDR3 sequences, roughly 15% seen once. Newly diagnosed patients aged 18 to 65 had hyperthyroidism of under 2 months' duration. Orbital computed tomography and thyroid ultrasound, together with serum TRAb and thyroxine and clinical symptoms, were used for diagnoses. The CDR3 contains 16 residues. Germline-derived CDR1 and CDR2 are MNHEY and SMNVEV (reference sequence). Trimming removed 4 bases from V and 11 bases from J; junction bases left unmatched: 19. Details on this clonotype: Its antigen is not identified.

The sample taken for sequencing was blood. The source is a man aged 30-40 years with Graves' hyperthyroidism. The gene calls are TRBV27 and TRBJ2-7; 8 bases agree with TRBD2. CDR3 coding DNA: TGTGCCAGCAGTTCCTCCGGGGCTAGCGGGCCGCCTTGGGAGTACTTC. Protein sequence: CASSSSGASGPPWEYF.